Presented here are 27 T cell receptor beta chains from one specimen sequenced in a study of breast tumors, draining lymph nodes, adjacent tissues. TCRdb re-called the multiplex PCR reads with MiXCR, one entry per CDR3 protein. The sample lists 9,000 to 15,000 distinct CDR3 sequences; about 34% were seen once. Material for sequencing was breast tumor tissue. The receptor set was obtained from a female donor with breast cancer. Some clones in this sample may be carry-over from other donors' samples.

This clonotype was counted many times. The rearrangement joins TRBV19 to TRBJ1-2; D uncertain. V lost 4 bases to trimming and J lost 8 bases, with 11 bases between them. Germline V lookup: CDR1 LNHDA, CDR2 SQIVND (reference sequence). The CDR3 has 12 residues. The chain's CDR3 is CASSTLLQGYTF. The CDR3 DNA reads TGTGCCAGTAGTACACTTCTACAAGGCTACACCTTC.

The rearrangement uses TRBV7-9 and TRBJ2-3, with a possible D match to TRBD1 (6 bases). The CDR3 sequence is 13 residues long. V lost 5 bases, J lost 4 bases, and 10 bases lay in between. Germline values: CDR1 SEHNR, CDR2 FQNEAQ (reference sequence). The CDR3, as DNA: TGTGCCAGCAGCCCCGAGGGGGCAGATACGCAGTATTTT. It codes for CASSPEGADTQYF. The entire variable domain, with the rest obtained from reference TRBV7-9 and TRBJ2-3, is as follows: DTGVSQNPRHKITKRGQNVTFRCDPISEHNRLYWYRQTLGQGPEFLTYFQNEAQLEKSRLLSDRFSAERPKGSFSTLEIQRTEQGDSAMYLCASSPEGADTQYFGPGTRLTVL.

On this clonotype: A much larger clone sits a single nucleotide away, making a read error possible. V and J are TRBV7-9 and TRBJ2-2, with 7 bases fitting TRBD2. This CDR3 comprises 15 residues. The germline V gene encodes CDR1 SEHNR and CDR2 FQNEAQ (reference sequence). V lost 3 bases to trimming and J lost 4 bases; unmatched junction nucleotides: 5. The CDR3 loop reads CASSFRGEGTGELFF. DNA of the CDR3: TGTGCCAGCAGCTTTCGGGGGGAGGGCACCGGGGAGCTGTTTTTT.

This clonotype qualifies as medium-sized. J is TRBJ1-5 and V is TRBV20-1; a possible D gene is TRBD1 (5 bases). V was pared by 0 bases and J by 2 bases, with 14 bases between. The CDR3 runs to 16 residues. CDR1 and CDR2 (germline): DFQATT, SNEGSKA (reference sequence). The CDR3 nucleotides are TGCAGTGCTAGAGATGGGGACCGGCTCCGCAATCAGCCCCAGCATTTT. Translation gives CSARDGDRLRNQPQHF.

As for this clonotype: The conserved final phenylalanine or tryptophan is absent from the CDR3, which likely points to a read error. V and J are TRBV6-5 and TRBJ2-7, with D unclear. The CDR3 spans 14 residues. V lost 4 bases to trimming and J lost 0 bases, with 10 bases between them. Germline V gives CDR1 MNHEY, CDR2 SVGAGI. Here the CDR3 DNA reads TGTGCCAGCAGTTGCAGGCTCAACTCCTACGAGCAGTACCTC. It specifies CASSCRLNSYEQYL.

On this clonotype: The CDR3 end shows no conserved phenylalanine or tryptophan, and so a read error is likely. The rearrangement uses TRBV2 and TRBJ2-1; 7 nucleotides align to TRBD1. The CDR3 contains 15 residues. The germline V gene has CDR1 SNHLY and CDR2 FYNNEI. The CDR3 DNA reads TGTGCCAGCAGTGAACAGACAGGGATCTACAATGCGCAGTTCTCC. It translates to CASSEQTGIYNAQFS.

The chain has TRBV7-9 and TRBJ2-5, with D uncertain. Germline assignment: CDR1 SEHNR and CDR2 FQNEAQ (reference sequence). The length of the CDR3 is 11 residues. The CDR3 is CVNSDRETQYF. The CDR3 coding sequence is TGTGTCAACAGCGATCGGGAGACCCAGTACTTC.

This clonotype was counted ten times or more. The rearrangement uses TRBV5-1 and TRBJ2-3; tentatively, D is TRBD1 or TRBD2 (6 bases each). The CDR3 extends over 15 amino acids. The V gene lost 1 base and the J gene lost 2 bases, with 11 bases spanning the gap. CDR1 SGHRS and CDR2 YFSETQ come from the germline V gene. The CDR3 sequence: CASSLRGDLTDTQYF. The CDR3 DNA reads as TGCGCCAGCAGCTTGAGGGGGGACCTCACAGATACGCAGTATTTT.

The chain joins TRBV29-1 to TRBJ2-7; D might be TRBD1 or TRBD2, each matching 6 bases. CDR1 is SQVTM, CDR2 ANQGSEA, per germline. This CDR3 is 13 amino acids long. V lost 7 bases and J 4 bases, leaving 17 bases between the germline ends. CDR3 loop: CSAVGGRGYEQYF. The CDR3 DNA reads TGCAGCGCCGTGGGGGGCCGAGGGTACGAGCAGTACTTC.

This chain uses TRBV7-2 with TRBJ2-1, with 10 bases lining up with TRBD2. Germline V gene lookup returns CDR1 SGHTA and CDR2 FQGNSA. Germline trimming cut 4 bases from V and 8 bases from J; bases unmatched to any gene: 8. The CDR3 contains 15 residues. The CDR3 loop is CASSSVAGGRDEQFF. The DNA of the CDR3 is TGTGCCAGCAGCTCCGTAGCGGGGGGCCGAGATGAGCAGTTCTTC.

The genes are TRBV4-1 and TRBJ2-3, with 11 bases lining up with TRBD2. The germline CDR1 and CDR2 sequences are MGHRA and YSYEKL. The CDR3 runs 16 residues. V shed 11 bases, J shed 5 bases, and the junction held 15 bases outside the gene matches. This chain's CDR3 is CACNQTSLAGGDTQYF. In nucleotides, the CDR3 is TGCGCCTGCAACCAAACGTCCCTAGCGGGAGGAGATACGCAGTATTTT.

By sample share, this clonotype is large. The chain joins TRBV12-3 or TRBV12-4 to TRBJ1-5; maybe TRBD1 (6 bases). V lost 6 bases, J lost 3 bases, and 15 bases lay in between. This CDR3 has 15 amino acids. CDR3 residues: CASRLSGQPNQPQHF. The CDR3 nucleotides are TGTGCCAGCAGGCTCTCCGGACAGCCCAATCAGCCCCAGCATTTT.

Details on this clonotype: One end of the junction does not line up with germline, which may come from a read error. The chain carries TRBV14 and TRBJ1-2; D uncertain. The CDR3 runs to 13 residues. Germline CDR1 SGHDN, CDR2 FVKESK. The CDR3 loop reads CAGSQGGSYGYTF. The CDR3 DNA reads TGTGCCGGCAGCCAAGGTGGCAGCTACGGCTACACCTTC. The full variable domain, its missing parts supplied by reference TRBV14 and TRBJ1-2, is EAGVTQFPSHSVIEKGQTVTLRCDPISGHDNLYWYRRVMGKEIKFLLHFVKESKQDESGMPNNRFLAERTGGTYSTLKVQPAELEDSGVYFCAGSQGGSYGYTFGSGTRLTVV.

In this sample, this clonotype turned up many times. V gene TRBV18 combines with J gene TRBJ2-3, with TRBD2 matching 10 bases. V shed 3 bases and J 2 bases; nucleotides not matched to a gene: 5. Germline assignment: CDR1 KGHSH and CDR2 LQKENI. There are 16 residues in the CDR3. CDR3 in DNA: TGTGCCAGCTCACCCGGACTAGCGGAACCCACAGATACGCAGTATTTT. As protein: CASSPGLAEPTDTQYF.

This clonotype was picked up many times. The gene calls are TRBV11-3 and TRBJ1-5; tentatively, D is TRBD1 (6 bases). Germline CDR1 SGHNT, CDR2 YENEEA. CDR3 size: 16 residues. The V end lost 5 bases, the J end lost 2 bases, and 16 bases lay between the germline ends. The CDR3 nucleotides read TGTGCCAGCAGCAATATTCCCAGGGGAGGCAATCAGCCCCAGCATTTT. Its protein is CASSNIPRGGNQPQHF.

This clonotype is medium-sized within its sample. The chain has TRBV7-3 and TRBJ2-5; 13 bases line up with TRBD2. This CDR3 has 16 amino acids. Germline CDR1 SGHTA, CDR2 FQGTGA. The junction had 2 bases not matched to a gene; V was cut back by 1 base and J by 3 bases. CDR3 residues: CASSLMGTSGEETQYF. DNA of the CDR3: TGTGCCAGCAGCTTAATGGGGACTAGCGGGGAAGAGACCCAGTACTTC.

This clonotype was recorded only once. V and J are TRBV10-3 and TRBJ2-7; the D is unclear. CDR3 length equals 13 residues. In germline, CDR1 is ENHRY, CDR2 SYGVKD. V was shortened by 0 bases and J by 5 bases, with 8 bases between the two germline ends. CDR3 amino acids: CAISESLGHEQYF. Here the CDR3 DNA reads TGTGCCATCAGTGAGTCGCTTGGTCACGAGCAGTACTTC.

At least ten counts were recorded for this clonotype. This chain links TRBV5-1 with TRBJ2-7; TRBD2 aligns across 7 bases. V lost 4 bases to trimming and J lost 4 bases; unmatched junction nucleotides: 17. The CDR3 has 17 residues. The germline V gene has CDR1 SGHRS and CDR2 YFSETQ. The CDR3 sequence is CASSPGGGVGLWYEQYF. The CDR3 DNA is TGCGCCAGCAGCCCTGGGGGGGGGGTAGGTCTCTGGTACGAGCAGTACTTC.

By sample share, this clonotype is medium-sized (0.01 to 0.1%). The gene calls are TRBV2 and TRBJ2-1, with D perhaps TRBD2 (6 bases). The length of the CDR3 is 17 residues. Trimming stripped 6 bases from V and 0 bases from J, with 18 bases between. The germline gives CDR1 SNHLY, CDR2 FYNNEI. CDR3 in amino acids: CASSYPDDGSSYNEQFF. CDR3 sequence (DNA): TGTGCCAGCAGCTACCCTGACGACGGGAGCTCCTACAATGAGCAGTTCTTC.

J is TRBJ2-5 and V is TRBV29-1, with TRBD1 matching over 8 bases. The CDR3 runs 12 residues. V shed 4 bases and J 5 bases; nucleotides not matched to a gene: 3. From germline, CDR1 is SQVTM and CDR2 ANQGSEA. CDR3 bases: TGCAGCGTTGGACAGGGGAGGGAGACCCAGTACTTC. Protein: CSVGQGRETQYF.

This clonotype was seen at least ten times. V is TRBV7-2 and J is TRBJ1-2; D gene unclear. Deletions cut 1 base from V and 4 bases from J, with 4 bases between. The CDR3 sequence is 12 residues long. Germline-derived CDR1 and CDR2 are SGHTA and FQGNSA. CDR3 sequence: CASSLDIYGYTF. CDR3 sequence (DNA): TGTGCCAGCAGCTTAGACATCTATGGCTACACCTTC.

The chain combines TRBV7-3 with TRBJ2-2, with TRBD2 as a possible D gene (6 bases). V shed 2 bases and J shed 1 base, with 8 bases lying between them. This CDR3 has 15 amino acids. Germline V lookup: CDR1 SGHTA, CDR2 FQGTGA. For the CDR3, the DNA is TGTGCCAGCAGCTTACTCGGGGGGAACACCGGGGAGCTGTTTTTT. Protein: CASSLLGGNTGELFF.

This chain connects TRBV15 to TRBJ2-7; TRBD1 matches at 7 bases. Germline V gene sequence: CDR1 LNHNV, CDR2 YYDKDF (reference sequence). This CDR3 contains 14 residues. V gave up 1 base and J gave up 1 base; unmatched junction bases: 1. The DNA for the CDR3 is TGTGCCACCAGCAGAGGGACAGGTTCCTACGAGCAGTACTTC. This codes for CATSRGTGSYEQYF.

The chain combines TRBV30 with TRBJ1-6, with D unclear. V was shortened by 1 base and J by 8 bases, with 12 bases between the two germline ends. The CDR3 extends over 14 amino acids. Germline CDR1 and CDR2: GTSNPN and SVGIG (reference sequence). Here the CDR3 reads CAWSGKIEYSPLHF. The CDR3 bases are TGTGCCTGGAGTGGAAAAATTGAATATTCACCCCTCCACTTT.

Sample share makes this clonotype medium-sized. The CDR3 nucleotides are TGTGCCACCAGTGATCGGACTAGCGGGAGGCCCAATGAGCAGTTCTTC. Translating it yields CATSDRTSGRPNEQFF. The chain links TRBV24-1 to TRBJ2-1, with TRBD2 matching 14 bases. This CDR3 spans 16 amino acids. CDR1 KGHDR and CDR2 SFDVKD come from the germline V gene. Losses at the gene ends were 3 bases for V and 6 bases for J; bases not matched to a gene: 3.

This clonotype was recorded many times. The chain recombines TRBV5-6 with TRBJ1-5, with 7 bases identical to TRBD1. V was clipped by 4 bases and J by 7 bases; unmatched bases: 8. CDR1 SGHDT and CDR2 YYEEEE come from the germline V gene. The CDR3 is 14 residues long. CDR3 nucleotides: TGTGCCAGCAGCAGACAGGGAACTGGACAGCCCCAGCATTTT. Translated, it gives CASSRQGTGQPQHF.

This clonotype was picked up many times. The genes are TRBV12-3 or TRBV12-4 and TRBJ2-1; 13 nucleotides agree with TRBD2. CDR3 length: 14 amino acids. After removal of 4 bases from V and 9 bases from J, the junction contained 3 bases not matched to a gene. Here the CDR3 reads CASSWTSGRGEQFF. As DNA, the CDR3 is TGTGCCAGCAGTTGGACTAGCGGGAGAGGTGAGCAGTTCTTC.